The text below deals with one T cell receptor beta chain. BIOMED2 TRB-A/B primer pools were used in multiplex TRB PCR. In TCRdb, the multiplex PCR reads were re-called with MiXCR into one record per CDR3 protein. The data contain more than 9,500 distinct CDR3 sequences, approximately 31% of them seen just once; the ten biggest clones take up 25% to 35%. The CDR3 loop spans 15 amino acids. Trimming cost V 0 bases and J 0 bases, with 6 bases left between them. CDR1 SGHRS and CDR2 YFSETQ come from the germline V gene. The data belong to a study of T and B cells in COVID-19 patients. Study information: COVID-19 patients gave peripheral blood either during active infection or after recovery.

TRB was amplified from around 230-520 ng of blood genomic DNA. The genes are TRBV5-1 and TRBJ2-2, with D possibly TRBD1 on 5 matching bases. This TCR was sampled from a human donor who had recovered from COVID-19. Sequencing used blood. CDR3 residues: CASSLAGSNTGELFF. The CDR3, as DNA: TGCGCCAGCAGCTTGGCAGGGTCGAACACCGGGGAGCTGTTTTTT. The whole variable domain, filled in from reference TRBV5-1 and TRBJ2-2, reads KAGVTQTPRYLIKTRGQQVTLSCSPISGHRSVSWYQQTPGQGLQFLFEYFSETQRNKGNFPGRFSGRQFSNSRSEMNVSTLELGDSALYLCASSLAGSNTGELFFGEGSRLTVL.